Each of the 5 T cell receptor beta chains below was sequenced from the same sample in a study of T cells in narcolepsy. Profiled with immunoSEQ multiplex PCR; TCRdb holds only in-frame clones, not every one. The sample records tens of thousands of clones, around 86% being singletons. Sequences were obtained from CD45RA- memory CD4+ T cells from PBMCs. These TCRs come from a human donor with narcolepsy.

CDR3 sequence: CAWSVGQGNGYTF. The CDR3 DNA sequence: TGTGCCTGGAGTGTAGGACAGGGGAATGGCTACACCTTC. J is TRBJ1-2 and V is TRBV30, with 9 positions matching TRBD1. The germline gives CDR1 GTSNPN, CDR2 SVGIG (reference sequence). This CDR3 has 13 residues. V lost 0 bases and J lost 6; bases outside the gene matches: 2.

The CDR3 here is CATSRGDSNNEQFF. The CDR3 DNA is TGTGCCACCAGCAGAGGGGACTCGAACAATGAGCAGTTCTTC. The chain carries TRBV15 and TRBJ2-1; a weak D match, TRBD2 (6 bases). The V and J ends lost 1 base and 5 bases respectively, with 9 bases between them. CDR1 is LNHNV, CDR2 YYDKDF, per germline (reference sequence). This CDR3 has 14 residues.

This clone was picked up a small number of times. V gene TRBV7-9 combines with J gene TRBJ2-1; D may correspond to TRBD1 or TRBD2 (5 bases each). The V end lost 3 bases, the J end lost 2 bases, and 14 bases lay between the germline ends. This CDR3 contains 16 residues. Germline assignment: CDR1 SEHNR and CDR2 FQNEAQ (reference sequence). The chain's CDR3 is CASSLAGTNPYNEQFF. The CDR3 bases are TGTGCCAGCAGCTTGGCCGGGACGAATCCCTACAATGAGCAGTTCTTC.

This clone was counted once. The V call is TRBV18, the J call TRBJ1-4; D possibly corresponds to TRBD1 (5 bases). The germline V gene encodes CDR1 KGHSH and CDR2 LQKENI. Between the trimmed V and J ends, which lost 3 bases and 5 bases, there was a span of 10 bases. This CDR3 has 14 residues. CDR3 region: CASSPVGENEKLFF. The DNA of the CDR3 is TGTGCCAGCTCACCGGTAGGGGAGAATGAAAAACTGTTTTTT.

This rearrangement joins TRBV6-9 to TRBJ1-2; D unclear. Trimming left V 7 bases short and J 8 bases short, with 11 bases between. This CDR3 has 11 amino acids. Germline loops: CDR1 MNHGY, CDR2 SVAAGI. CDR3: CASTGGLGYTF. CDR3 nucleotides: TGTGCCAGCACGGGAGGGTTAGGCTACACCTTC.